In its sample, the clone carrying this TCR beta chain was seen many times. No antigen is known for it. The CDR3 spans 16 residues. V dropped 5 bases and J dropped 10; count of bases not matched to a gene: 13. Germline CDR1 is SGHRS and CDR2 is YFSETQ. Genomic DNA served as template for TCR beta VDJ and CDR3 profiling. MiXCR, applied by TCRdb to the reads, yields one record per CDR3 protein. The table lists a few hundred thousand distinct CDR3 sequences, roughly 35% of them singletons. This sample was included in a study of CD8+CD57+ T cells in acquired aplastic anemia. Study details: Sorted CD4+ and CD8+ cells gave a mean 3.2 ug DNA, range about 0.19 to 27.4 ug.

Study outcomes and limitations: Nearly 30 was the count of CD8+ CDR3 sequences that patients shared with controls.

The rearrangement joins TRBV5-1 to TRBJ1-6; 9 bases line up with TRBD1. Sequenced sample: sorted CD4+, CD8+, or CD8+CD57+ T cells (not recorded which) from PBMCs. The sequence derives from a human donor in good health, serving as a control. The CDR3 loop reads CASRSRQGGSRSPLHF. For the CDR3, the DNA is TGCGCCAGCAGATCCAGACAGGGGGGTTCGAGGTCACCCCTCCACTTT.